This T cell receptor (beta chain) came from a study of cytomegalovirus exposure and HLA in healthy donors. The study's findings and limits: In a later analysis, HLA-associated beta chains showed higher expansion and lower generation probabilities than comparable chains.

In regard to this clone: The antigen is unknown.

PCR was performed using 60 Vbeta and 13 Jbeta primers. Profiling relied on immunoSEQ multiplex PCR, and the TCRdb table lists in-frame clones only, not all of them. The sample's table shows 40,000 or so clones. This CDR3 region has 17 residues. Germline V lookup: CDR1 SGHTA, CDR2 FQGNSA. The J segment lost 2 bases and the V segment lost 0 bases, leaving 8 bases of the junction unmatched. This TCR derives from a male donor in good health and CMV-seronegative. The chain couples TRBV7-2 to TRBJ2-7; 9 nucleotides agree with TRBD2. The sequenced material came from PBMCs. The CDR3, as DNA: TGTGCCAGCAGCTTAGCTGTAGTGAGCGGGAGGACCTACGAGCAGTACTTC. Amino acids: CASSLAVVSGRTYEQYF.